The sequence of this T cell receptor beta chain was determined in a study of T cell changes during pregnancy in multiple sclerosis. The assay was immunoSEQ multiplex PCR, and TCRdb's table has in-frame clones only and misses some. The repertoire consists of approximately 79,000 clones, with around 90% occurring once and the leading ten covering approximately 0.2%. This sample comprised CD4+ T cells from peripheral blood mononuclear cells, obtained before pregnancy. This TCR was sampled from a female donor with multiple sclerosis, enrolled in a pregnancy study.

The CDR3 coding sequence is TGTGCCAGCAGTGAAGGGCACAGGGTAAATTCACCCCTCCACTTT. It codes for CASSEGHRVNSPLHF. The chain couples TRBV6-1 to TRBJ1-6, with D possibly TRBD1 on 6 matching bases. The CDR3 runs 15 residues. Trimming shortened V by 1 base and J by 7 bases, and 11 bases separated the two germline ends. Germline V CDR1 and CDR2: MNHNS, SASEGT.